A selection of T cell receptor beta chains follows, all from one sample in a study of CD8+ T cells in alopecia areata. Libraries were prepared by immunoSEQ multiplex PCR; TCRdb keeps only in-frame clonotypes and omits some of them. The sample records around 100,000 clones, roughly half being singletons. Sequencing was done on a sample of CD4+ T cells sorted from blood. These receptors all come from a human donor in good health. The CDR3 runs from the conserved cysteine through the conserved F or W. D genes are given only for firm matches. The listing skips clone size in some rows; elsewhere it reads once, few, many or a size class.

v_call,d_call,cdr3_length,clone_size,j_call,cdr3_aa,cdr3_nt
TRBV2,.,11,few,TRBJ2-3,CASSELDTQYF,TGTGCCAGCAGTGAATTAGATACGCAGTATTTT
TRBV10-3,TRBD2,15,few,TRBJ2-3,CAISLAGGGTDTQYF,TGTGCCATCAGCCTAGCGGGGGGAGGCACAGATACGCAGTATTTT
TRBV6-5,.,14,.,TRBJ1-6,CASSPGLINSPLHF,TGTGCCAGCAGTCCCGGACTTATTAATTCACCCCTCCACTTT
TRBV5-1,.,14,.,TRBJ1-1,CASSLGTENLEAFF,TGCGCCAGCAGCTTGGGGACAGAAAACCTGGAAGCTTTCTTT
TRBV10-3,TRBD2,17,few,TRBJ2-7,CATTGLAGSSTTYEQYF,TGTGCCACAACGGGTCTAGCGGGCTCCTCAACCACCTACGAGCAGTACTTC
TRBV27,TRBD1,15,few,TRBJ1-1,CASSRQGAGYTEAFF,TGTGCCAGCAGCCGACAGGGGGCTGGGTACACTGAAGCTTTCTTT
TRBV29-1,.,11,.,TRBJ2-2,CSVSNTGELFF,TGCAGCGTTTCGAACACCGGGGAGCTGTTTTTT
TRBV7-9,.,16,.,TRBJ2-3,CASSLRAGANTDTQYF,TGTGCCAGCAGCTTGCGGGCAGGGGCAAACACAGATACGCAGTATTTT
TRBV7-2,.,11,.,TRBJ2-7,CILQGGYEQYF,TGTATCTTACAGGGAGGCTACGAGCAGTACTTC
TRBV19,.,17,.,TRBJ2-3,CASRREPGTPWGDTQYF,TGTGCCAGTAGGCGAGAACCGGGGACACCATGGGGAGATACGCAGTATTTT
TRBV11-2,.,13,.,TRBJ1-1,CASIHRRATEAFF,TGTGCCAGCATCCACAGGAGGGCCACTGAAGCTTTCTTT
TRBV25-1,TRBD2,17,few,TRBJ2-7,CASSGYVGLAGRNEQYF,TGTGCCAGCAGTGGCTACGTCGGACTAGCGGGTCGAAACGAGCAGTACTTC
TRBV10-3,.,11,.,TRBJ2-3,CAIKAGSTQYF,TGTGCCATCAAGGCGGGAAGTACGCAGTATTTT
TRBV29-1,.,14,.,TRBJ1-1,CSVATPPGNTEAFF,TGCAGCGTCGCCACCCCCCCAGGGAACACTGAAGCTTTCTTT
TRBV2,.,13,few,TRBJ1-5,CASTVEANQPQHF,TGTGCCAGCACGGTAGAGGCCAATCAGCCCCAGCATTTT
TRBV29-1,TRBD1,12,few,TRBJ1-5,CSAGDSYQPQHF,TGCAGCGCCGGGGACAGTTATCAGCCCCAGCATTTT
TRBV5-1,.,15,few,TRBJ1-5,CASSLGGVLNQPQHF,TGCGCCAGCAGCTTGGGAGGGGTCCTCAATCAGCCCCAGCATTTT
TRBV6-5,.,14,few,TRBJ1-1,CASSRQAMNTEAFF,TGTGCCAGCAGTCGACAGGCAATGAACACTGAAGCTTTCTTT
TRBV19,.,15,.,TRBJ1-1,CASSISAGRHTEAFF,TGTGCCAGTAGTATCTCTGCAGGGAGGCACACTGAAGCTTTCTTT
TRBV20-1,.,11,few,TRBJ2-7,CSASTSYEQYF,TGCAGTGCTAGTACTTCCTACGAGCAGTACTTC
TRBV28,.,13,.,TRBJ1-6,CASVSMGRSPLHF,TGTGCCAGCGTATCTATGGGCCGCTCACCCCTCCACTTT
TRBV7-9,.,14,.,TRBJ1-1,CASSPGQRNTEAFF,TGTGCCAGCAGCCCCGGACAGAGAAACACTGAAGCTTTCTTT
TRBV7-2,.,14,.,TRBJ1-2,CASSESPPIGGYTF,TGTGCCAGCAGCGAGTCTCCCCCTATAGGGGGCTACACCTTC
TRBV18,TRBD1,13,.,TRBJ1-2,CASSEDRDYGYTF,TGTGCCAGCTCAGAAGACAGGGACTATGGCTACACCTTC
TRBV7-9,.,18,.,TRBJ2-3,CASSFVFRRGPSTDTQYF,TGTGCCAGCAGCTTCGTTTTTAGGCGGGGGCCTAGCACAGATACGCAGTATTTT
TRBV28,.,14,.,TRBJ2-5,CASSFRQGGETQYF,TGTGCCAGCAGTTTCCGGCAGGGTGGGGAGACCCAGTACTTC
TRBV9,.,16,.,TRBJ1-1,CASSADLGHGNTEAFF,TGTGCCAGCAGCGCCGACCTGGGACACGGGAACACTGAAGCTTTCTTT
TRBV7-2,.,14,.,TRBJ2-1,CASSKVGGRNEQFF,TGTGCCAGCAGCAAAGTCGGGGGGCGGAATGAGCAGTTCTTC
TRBV25-1,.,17,.,TRBJ2-5,CASSEYGGGAGGETQYF,TGTGCCAGCAGTGAATACGGAGGTGGGGCAGGGGGGGAGACCCAGTACTTC
TRBV28,.,15,.,TRBJ2-7,CASSLGGFDSYEQYF,TGTGCCAGCAGTTTAGGGGGGTTCGACTCCTACGAGCAGTACTTC
TRBV7-8,TRBD1,15,.,TRBJ2-3,CASSLDRGVTDTQYF,TGTGCCAGCAGCCTAGACAGGGGGGTCACAGATACGCAGTATTTT
TRBV30,.,13,.,TRBJ2-7,CAWSGAGFYEQYF,TGTGCCTGGAGTGGCGCCGGGTTTTACGAGCAGTACTTC
TRBV18,.,15,few,TRBJ2-1,CASSPGGVSYNEQFF,TGTGCCAGCTCACCCGGCGGGGTCAGTTACAATGAGCAGTTCTTC
TRBV27,TRBD1,12,.,TRBJ2-7,CASSLNQGALNF,TGTGCCAGCAGTTTAAACCAGGGGGCTCTCAACTTC
TRBV5-1,TRBD1,15,.,TRBJ1-4,CASSLEGQGNEKLFF,TGCGCCAGCAGCTTGGAAGGACAGGGTAATGAAAAACTGTTTTTT
TRBV30,.,13,few,TRBJ1-6,CARGVNDNSPLHF,TGTGCCCGCGGCGTAAACGATAATTCACCCCTCCACTTT
TRBV5-1,TRBD2,17,few,TRBJ2-7,CASSPSGLAGGPIEQYF,TGCGCCAGCAGCCCGTCGGGACTAGCGGGGGGGCCGATCGAGCAGTACTTC
TRBV5-1,TRBD2,14,.,TRBJ2-5,CASSMTSGAGTQYF,TGCGCCAGCAGCATGACTAGCGGGGCGGGGACCCAGTACTTC
TRBV2,TRBD1,17,.,TRBJ2-6,CASNRDRLVPGANVLTF,TGTGCCAGCAATAGGGACAGGCTCGTCCCTGGGGCCAACGTCCTGACTTTC
TRBV25-1,TRBD1,18,.,TRBJ1-1,CASSEYIGTGSVISEAFF,TGTGCCAGCAGTGAATATATCGGGACAGGGTCGGTTATATCTGAAGCTTTCTTT
TRBV15,TRBD2,15,.,TRBJ2-5,CATSRSSGEGETQYF,TGTGCCACCAGCAGGAGTAGCGGGGAGGGGGAGACCCAGTACTTC
TRBV30,TRBD1,13,few,TRBJ1-5,CAWGQGYNQPQHF,TGTGCCTGGGGACAGGGTTATAATCAGCCCCAGCATTTT